The 17 T cell receptor beta chains presented below share a single source sample, sequenced in a study of cytomegalovirus exposure and HLA in healthy donors. Data came from immunoSEQ multiplex PCR; TCRdb stores just in-frame clones and leaves some out. Among around 220,000 clones listed, over 80% were seen once. Sequenced material: PBMCs. All receptors come from a woman younger than 45 in good health and CMV-seropositive.

The genes are TRBV11-2 and TRBJ2-7, with D tentatively TRBD2 (5 bases). V dropped 3 bases and J dropped 3 bases, with 6 bases sitting between them. This CDR3 region has 12 residues. Germline assignment: CDR1 SGHAT and CDR2 FQNNGV. The CDR3 loop reads CASSFGGYEQYF. CDR3 in DNA: TGTGCCAGCAGCTTTGGAGGCTACGAGCAGTACTTC.

The V and J genes are TRBV7-2 and TRBJ2-3; 7 nucleotides agree with TRBD2. The CDR3 consists of 17 residues. Germline V gene sequence: CDR1 SGHTA, CDR2 FQGNSA. Germline trimming cut 1 base from V and 1 base from J; bases unmatched to any gene: 8. The CDR3 nucleotides read TGTGCCAGCAGCTTAGTGGTGGGAGGGCCGGGCACAGATACGCAGTATTTT. It is translated as CASSLVVGGPGTDTQYF. Full variable domain (remainder filled in from reference TRBV7-2 and TRBJ2-3): GAGVSQSPSNKVTEKGKDVELRCDPISGHTALYWYRQSLGQGLEFLIYFQGNSAPDKSGLPSDRFSAERTGGSVSTLTIQRTQQEDSAVYLCASSLVVGGPGTDTQYFGPGTRLTVL.

This clone has a single count. The chain uses TRBV5-6 and TRBJ1-1; weak D call: TRBD1 (5 bases). Trimming removed 1 base at V and 6 bases at J, with 19 bases between. The CDR3 is 16 residues long. The germline V gene has CDR1 SGHDT and CDR2 YYEEEE. The CDR3 spells CASSLREQGLLAEAFF. In nucleotides, the CDR3 is TGTGCCAGCAGCTTGCGAGAGCAGGGACTCCTTGCTGAAGCTTTCTTT.

The CDR3 DNA is TGTGCCTGGAGTGTTGTCTTGGGCACTGAAGCTTTCTTT. This encodes CAWSVVLGTEAFF. The chain has TRBV30 and TRBJ1-1; D ambiguous. V lost 0 bases and J 4 bases, leaving 9 bases between the germline ends. CDR1 is GTSNPN and CDR2 is SVGIG in the germline V gene (reference sequence). The CDR3 runs to 13 residues.

The rearrangement links TRBV18 to TRBJ2-3; 11 bases are shared with TRBD2. Germline lookup yields CDR1 KGHSH and CDR2 LQKENI. This CDR3 comprises 16 residues. J lost 0 bases, V lost 3 bases, and 2 bases had no gene match. CDR3 nucleotides: TGTGCCAGCTCACCGACTAGCGGGGTTAGCACAGATACGCAGTATTTT. Its translation: CASSPTSGVSTDTQYF.

The chain couples TRBV2 to TRBJ1-5; TRBD1 aligns across 9 bases. The length of the CDR3 is 16 residues. Germline lookup yields CDR1 SNHLY and CDR2 FYNNEI. With V trimmed by 6 bases and J by 7 bases, 13 bases remained unmatched. The CDR3 DNA reads TGTGCCAGCAGCCGCGTCAACAGGGGGCAAGGACAGCCCCAGCATTTT. Protein product: CASSRVNRGQGQPQHF.

The rearrangement links TRBV18 to TRBJ2-2; 9 bases align to TRBD2. Germline V gene lookup returns CDR1 KGHSH and CDR2 LQKENI. V shed 6 bases and J 3 bases; nucleotides not matched to a gene: 8. The CDR3 is 16 residues long. This chain's CDR3 is CASSRLQREDTGELFF. The CDR3 region has the DNA TGTGCCAGCTCCCGCCTGCAGCGGGAGGACACCGGGGAGCTGTTTTTT. The full variable domain, rest sourced from reference TRBV18 and TRBJ2-2, is NAGVMQNPRHLVRRRGQEARLRCSPMKGHSHVYWYRQLPEEGLKFMVYLQKENIIDESGMPKERFSAEFPKEGPSILRIQQVVRGDSAAYFCASSRLQREDTGELFFGEGSRLTVL.

V is TRBV6-1 and J is TRBJ2-7, with a weak D call TRBD1 (5 bases). CDR1 MNHNS and CDR2 SASEGT come from the germline V gene. V was trimmed by 4 bases and J by 2 bases, leaving 12 bases between them. The CDR3 loop spans 14 amino acids. CDR3 sequence reads: CASSGGGAAYEQYF. Written as DNA, the CDR3 is TGTGCCAGCAGTGGGGGTGGGGCAGCCTACGAGCAGTACTTC.

The J gene is TRBJ2-1, the V gene TRBV27; no clear D gene. This CDR3 region has 14 residues. Per germline, CDR1 MNHEY and CDR2 SMNVEV (reference sequence). V dropped 2 bases and J dropped 7 bases, with 12 bases sitting between them. CDR3 sequence (DNA): TGTGCCAGCAGTTTAGTAATTTCCGGAAATGAGCAGTTCTTC. Its translation: CASSLVISGNEQFF.

The chain recombines TRBV2 with TRBJ2-5; D is possibly TRBD2 (6 bases). Germline V CDR1 and CDR2: SNHLY, FYNNEI. The CDR3 is made up of 12 amino acids. Trimming stripped 8 bases from V and 2 bases from J, with 9 bases between. CDR3: CASRGLQETQYF. The CDR3 DNA is TGTGCCAGCCGGGGACTGCAAGAGACCCAGTACTTC.

Remarks on this clone: This same CDR3 is encoded by further DNA sequences in the sample. V is TRBV11-2 and J is TRBJ1-2; D gene unclear. Trimming stripped 3 bases from V and 2 bases from J, with 7 bases between. This CDR3 has 13 residues. The V gene's germline CDR1 is SGHAT and CDR2 FQNNGV. CDR3 protein: CASSFQENYGYTF. For the CDR3, the DNA is TGTGCCAGCAGCTTCCAAGAGAACTATGGCTACACCTTC. Filled out from reference TRBV11-2 and TRBJ1-2, the complete variable domain reads EAGVAQSPRYKIIEKRQSVAFWCNPISGHATLYWYQQILGQGPKLLIQFQNNGVVDDSQLPKDRFSAERLKGVDSTLKIQPAKLEDSAVYLCASSFQENYGYTFGSGTRLTVV.

The sample holds one count of this clone. The rearrangement links TRBV11-1 to TRBJ2-7, with TRBD1 as a possible D gene (5 bases). The CDR3 consists of 12 residues. V lost 5 bases to trimming and J lost 3 bases, with 8 bases between them. CDR1 and CDR2 from the germline V gene are SGHAT and FQDESV (reference sequence). The CDR3 reads CASSRQNYEQYF. CDR3 bases: TGTGCCAGCAGCCGACAGAACTACGAGCAGTACTTC.

J is TRBJ2-7 and V is TRBV4-1; D perhaps matches TRBD2 (6 bases). The germline gives CDR1 MGHRA, CDR2 YSYEKL. The V end lost 2 bases, the J end lost 3 bases, and 11 bases lay between the germline ends. The CDR3 loop spans 14 amino acids. The CDR3 spells CASSQTGLNYEQYF. For the CDR3, the DNA is TGCGCCAGCAGCCAAACGGGACTTAACTACGAGCAGTACTTC.

V is TRBV29-1 and J is TRBJ2-2, with D possibly TRBD2 on 5 matching bases. Germline V gene data show CDR1 as SQVTM and CDR2 as ANQGSEA. V was trimmed by 3 bases and J by 4 bases, leaving 12 bases between them. The CDR3 length is 14 residues. DNA for the CDR3: TGCAGCGTTGATGTCCGGGGAGCCACCGGGGAGCTGTTTTTT. Translated: CSVDVRGATGELFF.

The chain carries TRBV30 and TRBJ1-5; no clear D gene. This CDR3 spans 14 amino acids. Between the trimmed V and J ends, which lost 0 bases and 0 bases, there was a span of 6 bases. Germline V gives CDR1 GTSNPN, CDR2 SVGIG (reference sequence). CDR3 in amino acids: CAWSVSISNQPQHF. CDR3 DNA sequence: TGTGCCTGGAGTGTATCAATTAGCAATCAGCCCCAGCATTTT. Full variable domain (outside the CDR3, taken from reference TRBV30 and TRBJ1-5): SQTIHQWPATLVQPVGSPLSLECTVEGTSNPNLYWYRQAAGRGLQLLFYSVGIGQISSEVPQNLSASRPQDRQFILSSKKLLLSDSGFYLCAWSVSISNQPQHFGDGTRLSIL.

The rearrangement joins TRBV11-1 to TRBJ2-3; TRBD1 agrees at 9 bases. V was clipped by 0 bases and J by 1 base; unmatched bases: 5. This CDR3 is 17 amino acids long. Germline assignment: CDR1 SGHAT and CDR2 FQDESV (reference sequence). The CDR3 spells CASSLAPQGAGTDTQYF. For the CDR3, the DNA is TGTGCCAGCAGCTTAGCCCCACAGGGGGCCGGCACAGATACGCAGTATTTT.

The CDR3 DNA sequence: TGTGCCAGCAGTTTATCCCAGGGCGCTAGTGAGCAGTTCTTC. Translation gives CASSLSQGASEQFF. The rearrangement uses TRBV28 and TRBJ2-1, with D possibly TRBD1 on 5 matching bases. The CDR3 extends over 14 amino acids. Germline V gene data show CDR1 as MDHEN and CDR2 as SYDVKM. Trimming removed 1 base at V and 9 bases at J, with 13 bases between. Filled out from reference TRBV28 and TRBJ2-1, the complete variable domain reads DVKVTQSSRYLVKRTGEKVFLECVQDMDHENMFWYRQDPGLGLRLIYFSYDVKMKEKGDIPEGYSVSREKKERFSLILESASTNQTSMYLCASSLSQGASEQFFGPGTRLTVL.